This record concerns one TCR beta chain sequence. The sample originates from a study of blood T cell repertoires in COVID-19. The data were produced by immunoSEQ multiplex PCR, yet TCRdb's version contains in-frame clones alone and is incomplete. Of 150,000 to 170,000 clones in the sample, around 83% were seen once. This TCR was recovered from a woman aged 60 to 75 with COVID-19, enrolled during active disease. The sample taken for sequencing was peripheral blood.

CDR3 residues: CASSSRRTDREGNQPQHF. The CDR3 DNA is TGTGCCAGCTCATCAAGACGGACGGACAGGGAGGGCAATCAGCCCCAGCATTTT. This chain links TRBV18 with TRBJ1-5; 8 bases are shared with TRBD1. This CDR3 region has 18 residues. Germline loops: CDR1 KGHSH, CDR2 LQKENI. With 5 bases clipped from V and 2 bases from J, the junction kept 14 bases outside the gene matches. Based on the CDR3 plus reference TRBV18 and TRBJ1-5, the full variable domain is NAGVMQNPRHLVRRRGQEARLRCSPMKGHSHVYWYRQLPEEGLKFMVYLQKENIIDESGMPKERFSAEFPKEGPSILRIQQVVRGDSAAYFCASSSRRTDREGNQPQHFGDGTRLSIL.